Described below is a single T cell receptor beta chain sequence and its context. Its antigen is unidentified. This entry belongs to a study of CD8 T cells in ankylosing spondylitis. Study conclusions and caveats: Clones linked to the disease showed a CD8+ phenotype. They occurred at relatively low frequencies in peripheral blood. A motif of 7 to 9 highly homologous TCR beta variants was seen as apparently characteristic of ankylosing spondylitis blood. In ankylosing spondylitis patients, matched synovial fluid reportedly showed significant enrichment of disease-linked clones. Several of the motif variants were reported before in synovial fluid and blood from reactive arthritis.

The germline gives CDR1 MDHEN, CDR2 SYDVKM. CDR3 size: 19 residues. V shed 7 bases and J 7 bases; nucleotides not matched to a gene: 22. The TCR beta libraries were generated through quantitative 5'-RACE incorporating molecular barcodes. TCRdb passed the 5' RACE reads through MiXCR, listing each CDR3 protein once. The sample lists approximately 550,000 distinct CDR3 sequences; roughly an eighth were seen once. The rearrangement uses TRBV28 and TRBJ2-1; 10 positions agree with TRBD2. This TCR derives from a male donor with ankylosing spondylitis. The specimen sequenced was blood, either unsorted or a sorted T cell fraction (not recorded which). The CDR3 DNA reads TGTGCCAGCACCCCCTCGGGGCTAGCGGGAGAAGGTTCCCCAAATGAGCAGTTCTTC. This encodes CASTPSGLAGEGSPNEQFF.